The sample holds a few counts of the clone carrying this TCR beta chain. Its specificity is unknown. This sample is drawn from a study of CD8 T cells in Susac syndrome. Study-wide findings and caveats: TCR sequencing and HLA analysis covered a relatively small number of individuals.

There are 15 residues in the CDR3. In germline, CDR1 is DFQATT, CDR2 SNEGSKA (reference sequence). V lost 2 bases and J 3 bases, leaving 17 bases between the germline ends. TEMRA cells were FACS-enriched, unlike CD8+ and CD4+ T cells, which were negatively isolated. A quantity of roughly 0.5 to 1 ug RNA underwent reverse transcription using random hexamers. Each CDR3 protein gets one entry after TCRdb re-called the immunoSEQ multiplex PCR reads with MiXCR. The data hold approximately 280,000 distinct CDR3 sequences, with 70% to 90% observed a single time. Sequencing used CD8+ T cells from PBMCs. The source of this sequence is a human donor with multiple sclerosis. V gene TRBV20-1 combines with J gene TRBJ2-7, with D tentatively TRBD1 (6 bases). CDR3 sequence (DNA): TGCAGTGCTAGAAATCTACGGGACATCCTCTACGAGCAGTACTTC. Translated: CSARNLRDILYEQYF.